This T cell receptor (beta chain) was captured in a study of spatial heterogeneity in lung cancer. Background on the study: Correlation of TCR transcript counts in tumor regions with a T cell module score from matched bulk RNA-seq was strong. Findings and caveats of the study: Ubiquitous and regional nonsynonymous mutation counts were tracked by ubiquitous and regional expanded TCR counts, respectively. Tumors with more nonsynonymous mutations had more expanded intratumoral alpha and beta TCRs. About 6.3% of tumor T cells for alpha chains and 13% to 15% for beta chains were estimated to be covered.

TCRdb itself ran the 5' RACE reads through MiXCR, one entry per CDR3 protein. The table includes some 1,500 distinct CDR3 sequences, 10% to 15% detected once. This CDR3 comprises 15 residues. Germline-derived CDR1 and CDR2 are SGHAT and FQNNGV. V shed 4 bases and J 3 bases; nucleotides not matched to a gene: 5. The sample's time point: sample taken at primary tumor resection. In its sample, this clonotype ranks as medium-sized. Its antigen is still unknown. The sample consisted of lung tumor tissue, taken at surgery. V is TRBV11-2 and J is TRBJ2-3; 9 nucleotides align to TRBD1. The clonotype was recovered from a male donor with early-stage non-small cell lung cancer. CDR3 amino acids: CASSSGTGTTDTQYF. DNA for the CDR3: TGTGCCAGCAGCTCCGGGACAGGGACTACAGATACGCAGTATTTT. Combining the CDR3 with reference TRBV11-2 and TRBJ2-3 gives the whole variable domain EAGVAQSPRYKIIEKRQSVAFWCNPISGHATLYWYQQILGQGPKLLIQFQNNGVVDDSQLPKDRFSAERLKGVDSTLKIQPAKLEDSAVYLCASSSGTGTTDTQYFGPGTRLTVL.